This TCR beta chain originates from a study of OX40 agonist ivuxolimab in advanced cancers. General notes on the study: Ivuxolimab, which targeted the costimulatory receptor OX40 (CD134), was an agonistic, fully human IgG2 monoclonal antibody. Intravenous ivuxolimab was administered to patients every 2 weeks at six dose levels: 0.01, 0.1, 0.3, 1.5, 3 and 10 mg/kg. Prior anti-PD-1, anti-PD-L1 or anti-CTLA-4 therapy was permitted, and checkpoint inhibitors had been received by around 40% of dose-escalation patients. Of the roughly 51 patients in dose escalation, around 20 had hepatocellular carcinoma, some 15 had melanoma, 9 had renal cell carcinoma and 9 had head and neck cancer. The monotherapy dose-escalation portion (N of about 50 patients) of the phase I ivuxolimab trial is reported in the paper. The dose-escalation cohort was around 84% male with a mean age of about 54 years, ranging from roughly 20 to 80. Partial responses occurred in three dose-escalation patients, of whom one had hepatocellular carcinoma and two had cutaneous melanoma. The point of sequencing TCRbeta in the periphery was to test whether ivuxolimab changed TCR sequence diversity and drove clonal T-cell expansion. The study at large found these results: After ivuxolimab, expanded clones were on average more numerous among CD8+ T cells than among CD4+ T cells. Low levels of normalized T-cell clonal expansion were also shown by some nonresponding patients. The antigen specificity of the peripheral T cells that underwent clonal expansion was not determined. Partial responders in the 0.1-3.0 mg/kg groups had among the lowest normalized peripheral clonal expansion, especially among CD8+ T cells. At doses of 0.1 to 3.0 mg/kg, clonal expansion of both CD4+ and CD8+ T cells in blood was seen between baseline and week 6.

The trial excluded patients who had a history of autoimmune disease or were on systemic immunosuppression. Peripheral blood for TCR sequencing was drawn from every dose cohort at baseline, at cycle 4 day 1 and at cycle 7 day 1. Samples came from an open-label, multicenter, first-in-human phase I dose-escalation trial of ivuxolimab. The trial enrolled adults with locally advanced or metastatic head and neck squamous cell, hepatocellular, melanoma or renal cell carcinoma. CD4+ and CD8+ T cells were sorted separately from peripheral blood before TCR sequencing. Genomic DNA was extracted from sorted cells for sequencing of the TCRbeta CDR3 region. The immunoSEQ Assay was used for sequencing of TCRbeta CDR3 regions. As stored in TCRdb, this immuneACCESS dataset retains in-frame rearrangements with V and J assigned. A fraction of the clones does not appear; measured against another copy, unresolved V genes explain less than half of the discrepancy, and the remainder lacks a known reason. The sample profile shows 95,000 to 100,000 clones; roughly 80% of them were found once. The top ten hold more than 1.1% of the sample.

V drops 7 bases and J drops 4 bases, leaving 14 bases in between. From its cysteine to its phenylalanine, the CDR3 spans 13 amino acids. The sequence is cut down to CDR3 DNA, 39 bases in frame from base 1. CDR1 and CDR2 (MNHNS, SASEGT) derive from the germline V gene. About this clone: Which antigen it targets is not known. No clone much larger than this one lies a single base away; base qualities are absent.

The sample here was CD4+ or CD8+ T cells sorted from blood, taken in a trial of the OX40 agonist ivuxolimab. The clonotype comes from an adult with an advanced solid tumor such as melanoma, head and neck, liver or kidney cancer. The sequence joins TRBV6-1 to TRBJ2-7; 6 matching bases give a weak D call of TRBD1. The CDR3 region reads CASTLTGNYEQYF. The DNA reads as follows: TGTGCCAGCACACTTACAGGGAATTACGAGCAGTACTTC.